This T cell receptor beta chain comes out of a study of identical twins. Overall study findings and caveats: Zero-insertion analyses were open to partial confounding by invariant MAIT and iNKT cells. The analysis was cross-sectional rather than longitudinal within donors.

TCRdb analysed the 5' RACE reads with MiXCR anew, one entry per CDR3 protein. The sample shows just under 550,000 distinct CDR3 sequences, about 15% of them seen only once. Germline V gene data show CDR1 as SGHRS and CDR2 as YFSETQ. The ends were cut back, 4 bases at V and 7 bases at J, with 14 bases in the middle. This CDR3 contains 14 residues. As concerns this clonotype: No antigen is known for it.

This sample was also put to use in a study of yellow fever vaccine responses in identical twins.

The clonotype originates from a woman aged 18-35 years in good health. Sequences were obtained from CD4+ T cells sorted from blood. The chain uses TRBV5-1 and TRBJ2-2, with D possibly called TRBD1 or TRBD2 (5 bases each). DNA of the CDR3: TGCGCCAGCAGCCCTGGGACCATCGGCGGGGAGCTGTTTTTT. It encodes CASSPGTIGGELFF.